One and the same sample provided the 28 T cell receptor beta chains below, sequenced in a study of T cells after yellow fever vaccination (dated by TCRdb to between 2018 and 2021). Library preparation used 5' RACE. Instrument used: Illumina HiSeq 2500. TCRdb reworked the public reads: Q25 trimming with fastp, MiXCR clone assembly, productive beta chains retained. Entries that share a CDR3 protein sequence are merged under the most common genes and DNA. The sample has some 500,000 distinct CDR3 sequences on record, about 13% of them singletons. The top ten clones comprise more than 13% of the sample. The treatment or condition label on this specimen signifies: live attenuated yellow fever vaccine strain. The sample consisted of PBMCs, taken on the day of the yellow fever booster vaccination. Receptors were obtained from a man aged 25-45 years who received the YFV17D yellow fever vaccine.

This clonotype was observed a handful of times. This chain links TRBV20-1 with TRBJ2-3; tentatively, D is TRBD2 (6 bases). The CDR3 extends over 13 amino acids. Germline CDR1 is DFQATT and CDR2 is SNEGSKA (reference sequence). V shed 5 bases and J shed 6 bases, with 15 bases lying between them. CDR3 coding DNA: TGCAGTGCTTCGGACTATGCTGTTGATACGCAGTATTTT. Amino acid sequence: CSASDYAVDTQYF.

This clonotype has just a few counts. The chain recombines TRBV27 with TRBJ2-6; D uncertain. Germline loops: CDR1 MNHEY, CDR2 SMNVEV (reference sequence). V was shortened by 5 bases and J by 4 bases, with 15 bases between the two germline ends. CDR3 length: 16 amino acids. CDR3 DNA sequence: TGTGCCAGCAGTACACTCGACCCCAGAGGGGCCAACGTCCTGACTTTC. Its translation: CASSTLDPRGANVLTF.

In its sample, this clonotype was seen many times. J is TRBJ2-7 and V is TRBV6-2 or TRBV6-3, with TRBD1 matching over 7 bases. CDR3 size: 15 residues. Trimming cost V 8 bases and J 0 bases; bases outside gene matches: 10. Germline CDR1 reads MNHEY; CDR2 reads SVGEGT. This CDR3 is CASQKEGQPSYEQYF. In DNA, the CDR3 is TGTGCCAGCCAAAAAGAGGGACAGCCCTCCTACGAGCAGTACTTC.

This clonotype was seen a handful of times. CDR3 sequence: CASSLAAGQAAYGYTF. The DNA of the CDR3 is TGTGCCAGCAGTTTGGCGGCCGGACAGGCCGCCTATGGCTACACCTTC. The chain is built from TRBV12-3 or TRBV12-4 and TRBJ1-2, with 7 bases aligning to TRBD1. V dropped 3 bases and J dropped 4; count of bases not matched to a gene: 11. The CDR3 is 16 amino acids.

This clonotype was found a few times. The V call is TRBV5-1, the J call TRBJ2-1; perhaps TRBD1 as D (7 bases). Germline V gene sequence: CDR1 SGHRS, CDR2 YFSETQ. The ends were cut back, 4 bases at V and 1 base at J, with 12 bases in the middle. The CDR3 is made up of 15 amino acids. This CDR3 reads CASSAGTASYNEQFF. CDR3 DNA sequence: TGCGCCAGCAGCGCGGGGACAGCGTCCTACAATGAGCAGTTCTTC.

This clonotype appeared a few times. The rearrangement links TRBV6-2 or TRBV6-3 to TRBJ1-4; D uncertain. This CDR3 has 14 residues. Germline CDR1 and CDR2: MNHEY and SVGEGT. V lost 7 bases and J 4 bases, leaving 13 bases between the germline ends. The CDR3 coding sequence is TGTGCCAGCAAAAGGAAGCACCATAATGAAAAACTGTTTTTT. It encodes CASKRKHHNEKLFF.

This clonotype was counted ten times or more. This rearrangement joins TRBV20-1 to TRBJ2-7; TRBD2 might be the D (6 bases). Trimming removed 4 bases from V and 4 bases from J, with 14 bases in between. This CDR3 spans 13 amino acids. Germline CDR1 and CDR2: DFQATT and SNEGSKA (reference sequence). CDR3 region: CSAMTPTSYEQYF. CDR3 in DNA: TGCAGTGCTATGACGCCGACTAGTTACGAGCAGTACTTC.

This rearrangement joins TRBV24-1 to TRBJ1-1, with 8 positions matching TRBD1. V gave up 3 bases and J gave up 8 bases; unmatched junction bases: 4. Germline V gene lookup returns CDR1 KGHDR and CDR2 SFDVKD. The CDR3 totals 13 residues. The CDR3, as DNA: TGTGCCACCAGTGATGCCGGGACAGGCGAAGCTTTCTTT. It translates to CATSDAGTGEAFF.

The J gene is TRBJ2-3, the V gene TRBV7-9, with a possible D match to TRBD1 (5 bases). The V gene lost 5 bases and the J gene lost 6 bases, with 18 bases spanning the gap. This CDR3 is built from 15 residues. The germline V gene has CDR1 SEHNR and CDR2 FQNEAQ (reference sequence). The CDR3, as DNA: TGTGCCAGCAGCATGGCCGGACACAAAAGGGATACGCAGTATTTT. It yields the protein CASSMAGHKRDTQYF.

This clonotype was observed a few times. V is TRBV2 and J is TRBJ2-1; 11 bases map to TRBD2. Trimming at V came to 5 bases and at J to 6 bases, leaving 6 bases not matched to a gene. This CDR3 comprises 15 residues. Germline assignment: CDR1 SNHLY and CDR2 FYNNEI. Here the CDR3 reads CASSFGLAGFNEQFF. In DNA, the CDR3 is TGTGCCAGCAGTTTCGGACTAGCGGGCTTCAATGAGCAGTTCTTC.

V usage is TRBV7-2 and J usage is TRBJ2-7; 10 bases fit TRBD1. CDR1 and CDR2 from the germline V gene are SGHTA and FQGNSA. This CDR3 is 15 amino acids long. Trimming took 5 bases from V and 0 from J; bases not matched to a gene: 4. The CDR3 sequence: CASSPWTGGSYEQYF. The CDR3 coding sequence is TGTGCCAGCAGCCCGTGGACAGGGGGCTCCTACGAGCAGTACTTC.

This chain uses TRBV3-1 with TRBJ2-5, with 9 bases lining up with TRBD1. V was pared by 4 bases and J by 5 bases, with 5 bases of the junction left unmatched. The germline gives CDR1 LGHDT, CDR2 YNNKEL (reference sequence). The CDR3 sequence is 14 residues long. The CDR3: CASSPRTGVETQYF. The CDR3 DNA follows: TGTGCCAGCAGCCCGCGGACAGGGGTGGAGACCCAGTACTTC.

This clonotype has a count of ten or more. The gene calls are TRBV5-1 and TRBJ1-1; D remains ambiguous. CDR1 and CDR2 from the germline V gene are SGHRS and YFSETQ. Trimming shortened V by 0 bases and J by 1 base, and 7 bases separated the two germline ends. The CDR3 has 14 amino acids. The CDR3 nucleotides are TGCGCCAGCAGCTTGGGACGGGAGAACACTGAAGCTTTCTTT. It specifies CASSLGRENTEAFF.

The chain employs TRBV15 and TRBJ2-5; 7 bases line up with TRBD2. Trimming at V came to 11 bases and at J to 4 bases, leaving 16 bases not matched to a gene. The germline CDR1 and CDR2 sequences are LNHNV and YYDKDF (reference sequence). The CDR3 sequence is 15 residues long. The CDR3 bases are TGTGCCTCTTTACCGAAGCGGGATCGGGGAGAGACCCAGTACTTC. It yields the protein CASLPKRDRGETQYF.

This clonotype showed up just a few times. The rearrangement joins TRBV12-3 or TRBV12-4 to TRBJ2-2, with no clear D. Trimming pared 2 bases from V and 4 bases from J, leaving 8 bases between. The CDR3 extends over 14 amino acids. The CDR3 nucleotides are TGTGCCAGCAGTTTATTGGCTACCACCGGGGAGCTGTTTTTT. Its translation: CASSLLATTGELFF.

The V call is TRBV20-1, the J call TRBJ1-4; D ambiguous. The CDR3 covers 14 residues. Germline V gives CDR1 DFQATT, CDR2 SNEGSKA (reference sequence). Deletions cut 3 bases from V and 7 bases from J, with 15 bases between. CDR3 protein: CSARGGSRSEKLFF. The CDR3 DNA follows: TGCAGTGCTAGGGGCGGATCGCGCAGTGAAAAACTGTTTTTT.

In this sample, this clonotype turned up many times. The V call is TRBV29-1, the J call TRBJ2-2; either TRBD1 or TRBD2 may supply D (5 bases each). The CDR3 spans 14 residues. The V gene lost 0 bases and the J gene lost 6 bases, with 11 bases spanning the gap. Germline CDR1 is SQVTM and CDR2 is ANQGSEA. The DNA of the CDR3 is TGCAGCGTTGAAGATTCAAGAGGGGCCGGGGAGCTGTTTTTT. Residues: CSVEDSRGAGELFF.

This clonotype came up a few times. The J gene is TRBJ2-3, the V gene TRBV20-1; D is unclear. The V gene lost 0 bases and the J gene lost 0 bases, with 10 bases spanning the gap. CDR1 is DFQATT and CDR2 is SNEGSKA in the germline V gene (reference sequence). The CDR3 has 15 residues. Here the CDR3 reads CSARDPRASTDTQYF. Written as DNA, the CDR3 is TGCAGTGCTAGAGACCCAAGGGCTAGCACAGATACGCAGTATTTT.

V and J are TRBV12-3 or TRBV12-4 and TRBJ1-2; 7 nucleotides line up with TRBD1. Trimming removed 5 bases from V and 7 bases from J; junction bases left unmatched: 13. CDR3 length: 15 amino acids. In nucleotides, the CDR3 is TGTGCCAGCAGTCTCCCACCCTCGAGGGACAGTGGCTACACCTTC. Its protein product is CASSLPPSRDSGYTF.

Here the CDR3 reads CASSLHPGINEQYF. DNA of the CDR3: TGCGCCAGCAGCTTGCATCCAGGGATCAACGAGCAGTACTTC. The chain combines TRBV5-1 with TRBJ2-7; weak D call: TRBD1 (5 bases). CDR3 size: 14 residues. Trimming removed 1 base from V and 5 bases from J, with 13 bases in between. Germline V gene sequence: CDR1 SGHRS, CDR2 YFSETQ.

This clonotype came up a few times. The rearrangement links TRBV18 to TRBJ2-1, with 10 bases fitting TRBD2. The CDR3 sequence is 16 residues long. V was pared by 0 bases and J by 9 bases, with 8 bases of the junction left unmatched. The germline CDR1 and CDR2 sequences are KGHSH and LQKENI. CDR3 in amino acids: CASSPPGLAFAAEQFF. For the CDR3, the DNA is TGTGCCAGCTCACCACCGGGACTAGCGTTTGCGGCTGAGCAGTTCTTC.

The rearrangement links TRBV20-1 to TRBJ1-2; D is unclear. The length of the CDR3 is 13 residues. Trimming cost V 0 bases and J 5 bases, with 10 bases left between them. Looked up from germline, CDR1 is DFQATT and CDR2 is SNEGSKA (reference sequence). The CDR3, as DNA: TGCAGTGCTAGAGAAAGGGCAGCTTATGGCTACACCTTC. Protein product: CSARERAAYGYTF.

This clonotype was recorded a few times. V is TRBV7-2 and J is TRBJ2-7; D may be TRBD1 (6 bases). The CDR3 totals 13 residues. V was shortened by 5 bases and J by 7 bases, with 15 bases between the two germline ends. Germline lookup yields CDR1 SGHTA and CDR2 FQGNSA. The CDR3 DNA is TGTGCCAGCAGCCGTCCGGGACAAAGGGAGCAGTACTTC. Translating it yields CASSRPGQREQYF.

This clonotype was observed a few times. The V gene is TRBV10-2, the J gene TRBJ2-7; D is perhaps TRBD2 (6 bases). Germline CDR1 WSHSY, CDR2 SAAADI. The V end lost 3 bases, the J end lost 4 bases, and 13 bases lay between the germline ends. The CDR3 length is 14 residues. The CDR3 loop is CASSDTGLTYEQYF. DNA for the CDR3: TGCGCCAGCAGTGACACGGGACTTACTTACGAGCAGTACTTC.

The chain joins TRBV5-1 to TRBJ2-7; 8 bases are shared with TRBD2. Unmatched junction bases numbered 17, after V lost 4 bases and J lost 2 bases. Germline CDR1 is SGHRS and CDR2 is YFSETQ. There are 18 residues in the CDR3. CDR3 amino acids: CASSRNPQGPGLAYEQYF. The CDR3 nucleotides read TGCGCCAGCAGCCGCAACCCGCAGGGGCCGGGACTAGCCTACGAGCAGTACTTC. The full variable domain, with the rest looked up from reference TRBV5-1 and TRBJ2-7, is KAGVTQTPRYLIKTRGQQVTLSCSPISGHRSVSWYQQTPGQGLQFLFEYFSETQRNKGNFPGRFSGRQFSNSRSEMNVSTLELGDSALYLCASSRNPQGPGLAYEQYFGPGTRLTVT.

V and J are TRBV10-3 and TRBJ2-1, with a tentative D call TRBD1 (5 bases). In germline, CDR1 is ENHRY, CDR2 SYGVKD. V gave up 3 bases and J gave up 9 bases, with 12 bases separating them. The length of the CDR3 is 13 residues. Here the CDR3 DNA reads TGTGCCATCAGTGAAGCAGGGTACGGTGAGCAGTTCTTC. Protein sequence: CAISEAGYGEQFF.

The CDR3 nucleotides are TGTGCCAGACAGGGTCGAGTCGCAGATACGCAGTATTTT. This encodes CARQGRVADTQYF. The V call is TRBV2, the J call TRBJ2-3; D might be TRBD1 (6 bases). The CDR3 has 13 amino acids. CDR1 is SNHLY, CDR2 FYNNEI, per germline. The ends were cut back, 9 bases at V and 4 bases at J, with 14 bases in the middle.

The rearrangement uses TRBV12-3 or TRBV12-4 and TRBJ1-6, with a possible D match to TRBD1 (5 bases). V was trimmed by 7 bases and J by 8 bases, leaving 15 bases between them. This CDR3 has 14 amino acids. The CDR3 DNA reads as TGTGCCAGCACCCTGGGGGGAAGCCATTCACCCCTCCACTTT. Translated: CASTLGGSHSPLHF.